The clone carrying this T cell receptor beta chain was counted ten times or more. The target antigen is unknown. CDR1 and CDR2 from the germline V gene are SGDLS and YYNGEE. This CDR3 comprises 14 residues. Losses at the gene ends were 3 bases for V and 4 bases for J; bases not matched to a gene: 4. As TCR cDNA was made by 5'RACE template switching, a universal primer site and UMIs were added. TCRdb passed the 5' RACE reads through MiXCR, listing each CDR3 protein once. The sample lists about 340,000 distinct CDR3 sequences; 8.5% to 10% were seen once. These data come from a study of T cells after yellow fever vaccination. Study context: SMART-Seq v4 Ultra Low Input served to prepare low-cell-number fractions.

Study results and limitations: The CD4 compartment and the CD8 compartment contained a small share of clonotypes in common. Post-booster reappearance was seen for most primary-vaccination clones (96% CD4, around 90% CD8).

Material: PBMCs, obtained on the day of the first yellow fever vaccination. The TCR comes from a man younger than 35 who received the YFV17D yellow fever vaccine. This sequence joins TRBV9 and TRBJ2-1; 7 bases are a match to TRBD2. The CDR3 spells CASSGSGGYNEQFF. CDR3 coding DNA: TGTGCCAGCAGCGGTTCGGGGGGTTACAATGAGCAGTTCTTC.